This T cell receptor (beta chain) stems from a study of neurological immune-mediated disorders. From the 5' RACE reads, TCRdb called clonotypes with MiXCR, one entry per CDR3 protein. The repertoire holds roughly 70,000 distinct CDR3 sequences, with roughly 4.9% as singletons. This clonotype occurred many times. Germline V CDR1 and CDR2: SQVTM, ANQGSEA. This CDR3 is 17 amino acids long. The J segment lost 0 bases and the V segment lost 6 bases, leaving 15 bases of the junction unmatched. The chain combines TRBV29-1 with TRBJ1-1; TRBD1 matches 8 bases. The sequence derives from a woman aged 70-85 years with multiple sclerosis. The sample was PBMCs. The CDR3 DNA follows: TGCAGCGTAGACGGGACAGGTAACTTACTTATGAACACTGAAGCTTTCTTT. As protein: CSVDGTGNLLMNTEAFF.